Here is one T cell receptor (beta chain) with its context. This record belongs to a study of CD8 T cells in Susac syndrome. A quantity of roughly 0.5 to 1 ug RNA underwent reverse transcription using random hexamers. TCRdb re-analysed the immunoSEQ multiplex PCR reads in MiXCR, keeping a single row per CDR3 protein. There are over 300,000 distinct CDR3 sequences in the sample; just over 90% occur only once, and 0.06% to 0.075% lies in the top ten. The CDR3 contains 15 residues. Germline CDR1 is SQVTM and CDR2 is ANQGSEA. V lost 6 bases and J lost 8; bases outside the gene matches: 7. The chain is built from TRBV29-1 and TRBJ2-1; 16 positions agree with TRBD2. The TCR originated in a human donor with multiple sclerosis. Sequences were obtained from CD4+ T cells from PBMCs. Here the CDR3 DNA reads TGCAGCGTAGGGACTAGCGGGAGGGCCCGGGATGAGCAGTTCTTC. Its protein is CSVGTSGRARDEQFF.